Listed below are T cell receptor beta chains from one sample, sequenced in a study of control samples from healthy donors and cancer patients. Assay: immunoSEQ multiplex PCR; the TCRdb copy retains only in-frame clones and omits some. The sample consists of approximately 190,000 clones, approximately 90% of them appearing once. Material: blood. The origin of the receptors is a man younger than 40 in good health. The CDR3 runs from the conserved cysteine through the conserved F or W. The order of the fields is D gene, clone size, V gene, J gene, CDR3 protein. The D gene is left open where the match is weak. Rows give clone size only sometimes, using once, few, many, or a class for an expanded clone.

D: TRBD2
size: once
V: TRBV6-5
J: TRBJ2-1
CDR3: CASTVLAGVNNEQFF

D: -
size: -
V: TRBV18
J: TRBJ1-5
CDR3: CASSPAAEDQPQHF

D: -
size: -
V: TRBV7-9
J: TRBJ2-3
CDR3: CASSLGRGTDTQYF

D: TRBD2
size: -
V: TRBV18
J: TRBJ2-3
CDR3: CASSPPDRIAGGPEYF

D: TRBD2
size: -
V: TRBV27
J: TRBJ2-1
CDR3: CASRYLLAGGFNEQFF

D: TRBD1
size: -
V: TRBV18
J: TRBJ2-1
CDR3: CASSRGQALNSYNEQFF

D: -
size: -
V: TRBV3-1/TRBV3-2
J: TRBJ1-5
CDR3: CASSQSLQAQEPQHF

D: TRBD1
size: -
V: TRBV7-6
J: TRBJ1-3
CDR3: CASSPITGTAGNTIYF

D: -
size: -
V: TRBV7-9
J: TRBJ1-4
CDR3: CASSTVPGEKLFF

D: TRBD1
size: -
V: TRBV10-1
J: TRBJ2-7
CDR3: CASGGTGIYEQYF

D: -
size: once
V: TRBV10-1
J: TRBJ1-2
CDR3: CASSDGTAYGYTF

D: -
size: once
V: TRBV20-1
J: TRBJ2-3
CDR3: CSASERYTDTQYF

D: -
size: few
V: TRBV6-1
J: TRBJ1-2
CDR3: CASSEALTVYGYTF

D: -
size: -
V: TRBV10-3
J: TRBJ2-3
CDR3: CAIRIGGPGTDTQYF

D: TRBD1
size: -
V: TRBV15
J: TRBJ1-2
CDR3: CATSRDRGTGPNYGYTF

D: -
size: -
V: TRBV6-5
J: TRBJ1-5
CDR3: CASSTRGSSNQPQHF

D: -
size: -
V: TRBV11-2
J: TRBJ1-2
CDR3: CASSSWAGSYGYTF

D: -
size: -
V: TRBV30
J: TRBJ1-5
CDR3: CAWSPTTGKTGSNQPQHF

D: -
size: -
V: TRBV12-3/TRBV12-4
J: TRBJ2-7
CDR3: CASTSRTEWQQYF

D: TRBD1
size: -
V: TRBV18
J: TRBJ1-5
CDR3: CASSPWTGGEQPQHF

D: -
size: -
V: TRBV27
J: TRBJ1-2
CDR3: CASSLRGTFVYGYTF

D: TRBD2
size: few
V: TRBV3-1/TRBV3-2
J: TRBJ2-2
CDR3: CASSQVRSAGDTGELFF